This entry lists 27 T cell receptor beta chains sequenced from one sample in a study of radiotherapy plus CTLA-4 blockade in lung cancer. The assay was immunoSEQ multiplex PCR, and TCRdb's table has in-frame clones only and misses some. The sample includes some 78,000 clones, around 88% of them seen just once. The source material was peripheral blood, sampled from a patient treated with radiotherapy plus ipilimumab. These receptors all come from a human donor with non-small cell lung cancer who had a partial response to radiotherapy plus ipilimumab.

The V call is TRBV7-9, the J call TRBJ1-1; no clear D. This CDR3 has 14 residues. V dropped 2 bases and J dropped 4 bases, with 11 bases sitting between them. Germline values: CDR1 SEHNR, CDR2 FQNEAQ (reference sequence). The CDR3 region is CASSLSTGVTEAFF. CDR3 sequence (DNA): TGTGCCAGCAGCTTATCAACCGGGGTCACTGAAGCTTTCTTT.

The V call is TRBV7-9, the J call TRBJ2-1, with TRBD1 matching 7 bases. The CDR3 sequence is 13 residues long. The germline CDR1 and CDR2 sequences are SEHNR and FQNEAQ (reference sequence). V was pared by 10 bases and J by 4 bases, with 7 bases of the junction left unmatched. Written as DNA, the CDR3 is TGTGCCACGACAACAGGGGCGTACAATGAGCAGTTCTTC. The encoded protein is CATTTGAYNEQFF.

The gene calls are TRBV19 and TRBJ2-3; 10 positions agree with TRBD2. The CDR3 runs to 17 residues. Germline V CDR1 and CDR2: LNHDA, SQIVND (reference sequence). V shed 4 bases, J shed 1 base, and the junction held 8 bases outside the gene matches. Written as DNA, the CDR3 is TGTGCCAGTAGTAAGGCTGGGCTAGCGGGAGGCACAGATACGCAGTATTTT. This encodes CASSKAGLAGGTDTQYF.

This sequence joins TRBV7-9 and TRBJ2-7; D might be TRBD2 (6 bases). The CDR3 length is 14 residues. V was clipped by 1 base and J by 4 bases, with 11 bases between them. Per germline, CDR1 SEHNR and CDR2 FQNEAQ (reference sequence). The CDR3 is CASSLVGRDYEQYV. The CDR3 coding sequence is TGTGCCAGCAGCTTAGTTGGGCGGGATTACGAGCAGTACGTC.

This rearrangement joins TRBV30 to TRBJ2-6; D is unresolved. The CDR3 loop spans 11 amino acids. In germline, CDR1 is GTSNPN, CDR2 SVGIG (reference sequence). V was trimmed by 3 bases and J by 9 bases, leaving 6 bases between them. The CDR3 coding sequence is TGTGCCTGGAGCCCTAACAACGTCCTGACTTTC. It specifies CAWSPNNVLTF.

The CDR3 region is CASSLGQGRDTQYF. CDR3 in DNA: TGTGCCAGCTCACTCGGACAGGGGCGCGATACGCAGTATTTT. The chain has TRBV18 and TRBJ2-3; 9 nucleotides agree with TRBD1. The ends lost 4 bases at V and 6 bases at J; junction bases unmatched: 5. CDR3 size: 14 residues. Germline CDR1 and CDR2: KGHSH and LQKENI.

The J gene is TRBJ1-2, the V gene TRBV2; no clear D. The V and J ends lost 4 bases and 2 bases respectively, with 8 bases between them. Germline V gene lookup returns CDR1 SNHLY and CDR2 FYNNEI. The CDR3 spans 13 residues. The CDR3 DNA follows: TGTGCCAGCAGTGTATCCGAGAACTATGGCTACACCTTC. Amino acids: CASSVSENYGYTF.

As regards this clone: At the DNA level, this CDR3 is encoded by other sequences in the same sample as well. The V gene is TRBV6-5, the J gene TRBJ1-4; maybe TRBD1 (5 bases). V shed 2 bases and J shed 8 bases, with 15 bases lying between them. Germline-derived CDR1 and CDR2 are MNHEY and SVGAGI. The CDR3 length is 15 residues. For the CDR3, the DNA is TGTGCCAGCAGTTACCGTGGGGCGGATGGGGAAAAACTGTTTTTT. It yields the protein CASSYRGADGEKLFF.

The rearrangement links TRBV14 to TRBJ2-5; D remains unclear. There are 12 residues in the CDR3. Germline loops: CDR1 SGHDN, CDR2 FVKESK. V lost 0 bases, J lost 5 bases, and 4 bases lay in between. CDR3 sequence reads: CASSQERETQYF. CDR3 DNA sequence: TGTGCCAGCAGCCAAGAGAGGGAGACCCAGTACTTC.

This clone came up a few times. The gene calls are TRBV7-2 and TRBJ1-5; D is ambiguous. Trimming removed 6 bases from V and 6 bases from J, with 9 bases in between. Germline V CDR1 and CDR2: SGHTA, FQGNSA. This CDR3 spans 12 amino acids. This chain's CDR3 is CASRNPGQPQHF. The CDR3 DNA follows: TGTGCCAGCAGAAATCCGGGTCAGCCCCAGCATTTT.

J is TRBJ2-1 and V is TRBV7-9, with 7 bases identical to TRBD2. Germline loops: CDR1 SEHNR, CDR2 FQNEAQ (reference sequence). The ends lost 2 bases at V and 7 bases at J; junction bases unmatched: 8. The CDR3 has 15 residues. CDR3 region: CASSLTSAPGNEQFF. DNA for the CDR3: TGTGCCAGCAGCTTAACTAGCGCCCCTGGGAATGAGCAGTTCTTC.

This clone has only one observation. The CDR3 is CASSLGRTPNQPQHF. The CDR3 DNA is TGTGCCAGCAGCTTAGGCAGGACACCGAATCAGCCCCAGCATTTT. The genes are TRBV7-9 and TRBJ1-5, with D perhaps TRBD1 (5 bases). Germline values: CDR1 SEHNR, CDR2 FQNEAQ (reference sequence). The CDR3 is 15 residues long. The V and J ends lost 1 base and 4 bases respectively, with 11 bases between them.

On this clone: The junction departs from germline at one end; a sequencing error may be responsible. The CDR3 loop is CASSVRDRRSSVDF. The CDR3 bases are TGTGCCAGCAGTGTCCGGGACAGGCGGTCCTCTGTAGATTTT. The chain recombines TRBV6-5 with TRBJ1-3; 8 bases are a match to TRBD1. Looked up from germline, CDR1 is MNHEY and CDR2 is SVGAGI. CDR3 size: 14 residues.

The chain employs TRBV19 and TRBJ1-2; 7 bases agree with TRBD1. This CDR3 contains 14 residues. Trimming removed 5 bases from V and 7 bases from J; junction bases left unmatched: 10. CDR1 and CDR2 (germline): LNHDA, SQIVND (reference sequence). The CDR3 here is CASSQKGAARGYTF. The CDR3, as DNA: TGTGCCAGTAGTCAAAAGGGGGCGGCTCGTGGCTACACCTTC. The full variable domain, in which reference TRBV19 and TRBJ1-2 provide the parts outside the CDR3, is DGGITQSPKYLFRKEGQNVTLSCEQNLNHDAMYWYRQDPGQGLRLIYYSQIVNDFQKGDIAEGYSVSREKKESFPLTVTSAQKNPTAFYLCASSQKGAARGYTFGSGTRLTVV.

The V call is TRBV28, the J call TRBJ1-5; TRBD1 agrees at 7 bases. J gave up 7 bases and V 7 bases, and 7 bases lay outside the gene matches. The V gene's germline CDR1 is MDHEN and CDR2 SYDVKM. This CDR3 has 13 residues. The CDR3, as DNA: TGTGCCAGCACCACCACAGGGGTCCAGCCCCAGCATTTT. It codes for CASTTTGVQPQHF.

The V gene is TRBV5-4, the J gene TRBJ2-2; TRBD2 matches at 14 bases. Per the germline V gene, CDR1 is SGHNT and CDR2 is YYREEE (reference sequence). CDR3 size: 18 residues. The ends lost 3 bases at V and 5 bases at J; junction bases unmatched: 9. The CDR3 sequence is CASSSPGLAGVWTGELFF. The CDR3 DNA reads as TGTGCCAGCAGCTCTCCGGGACTAGCGGGAGTTTGGACCGGGGAGCTGTTTTTT.

The chain combines TRBV5-1 with TRBJ1-1; D unresolved. Per the germline V gene, CDR1 is SGHRS and CDR2 is YFSETQ. The V end lost 0 bases, the J end lost 5 bases, and 14 bases lay between the germline ends. There are 15 residues in the CDR3. The CDR3 sequence: CASSLVLQELTEAFF. CDR3 nucleotide sequence: TGCGCCAGCAGCTTGGTACTGCAAGAGTTGACTGAAGCTTTCTTT.

A single count supports this clone. This chain uses TRBV25-1 with TRBJ2-7; weak D call: TRBD1 (5 bases). The CDR3 runs 12 residues. Trimming cost V 6 bases and J 2 bases, with 8 bases left between them. Germline-derived CDR1 and CDR2 are MGHDK and SYGVNS. CDR3 in amino acids: CASRGQTYEQYV. The CDR3 DNA is TGTGCCAGCAGAGGACAAACCTACGAGCAGTACGTC.

The rearrangement joins TRBV11-2 to TRBJ2-1; 12 bases are shared with TRBD2. CDR3 length: 19 residues. Germline values: CDR1 SGHAT, CDR2 FQNNGV. V shed 7 bases and J 7 bases; nucleotides not matched to a gene: 20. In DNA form, the CDR3 reads TGTGCCAGCACCGGCCGGGGACACGTACTAGCGGGAGGAGGTAATGAGCAGTTCTTC. Protein product: CASTGRGHVLAGGGNEQFF.

The chain joins TRBV6-1 to TRBJ2-7, with D possibly being TRBD1 (6 bases). The germline V and J ends were trimmed by 3 bases and 3 bases, with 12 bases remaining between them. From germline, CDR1 is MNHNS and CDR2 SASEGT. The CDR3 runs to 14 residues. CDR3 nucleotides: TGTGCCAGCAGTGATAGGGCAGGGGTCTACGAGCAGTACTTC. Amino acids: CASSDRAGVYEQYF.

This clone has only a few counts. CDR3 in DNA: TGTGCCAGCAGTGACTGGGCAGGGCCTAACTATGGCTACACCTTC. Its protein product is CASSDWAGPNYGYTF. The chain employs TRBV6-1 and TRBJ1-2; a weak D match, TRBD1 (5 bases). Germline loops: CDR1 MNHNS, CDR2 SASEGT. This CDR3 region has 15 residues. V was trimmed by 3 bases and J by 0 bases, leaving 11 bases between them.

The chain combines TRBV14 with TRBJ2-3, with 7 bases lining up with TRBD2. CDR1 is SGHDN and CDR2 is FVKESK in the germline V gene. The CDR3 is 15 amino acids. V lost 4 bases, J lost 1 base, and 5 bases stayed unmatched. The CDR3 reads CASSLPSGRTDTQYF. The CDR3, as DNA: TGTGCCAGCAGCCTGCCTAGCGGCCGCACAGATACGCAGTATTTT.

The V and J genes are TRBV6-6 and TRBJ1-5, with D possibly TRBD1 on 5 matching bases. Trimming pared 0 bases from V and 6 bases from J, leaving 12 bases between. CDR1 and CDR2 from the germline V gene are MNHNY and SVGAGI (reference sequence). This CDR3 is built from 15 residues. For the CDR3, the DNA is TGTGCCAGCAGTTACTCGAGTCAGGGCGGTCAGCCCCAGCATTTT. The encoded protein is CASSYSSQGGQPQHF.

The chain links TRBV30 to TRBJ1-1; D remains ambiguous. V shed 0 bases and J shed 0 bases, with 5 bases lying between them. The germline gives CDR1 GTSNPN, CDR2 SVGIG (reference sequence). The CDR3 sequence is 13 residues long. DNA for the CDR3: TGTGCCTGGAGTGTACATCTGAACACTGAAGCTTTCTTT. Amino acid sequence: CAWSVHLNTEAFF.

The rearrangement links TRBV25-1 to TRBJ1-1; a weak D match, TRBD1 (5 bases). The CDR3 is 14 amino acids. CDR1 is MGHDK and CDR2 is SYGVNS in the germline V gene. V lost 5 bases, J lost 1 base, and 11 bases lay in between. The CDR3 region is CASSLPGGNTEAFF. Here the CDR3 DNA reads TGTGCCAGCAGTCTTCCCGGGGGGAACACTGAAGCTTTCTTT.

This clone has just a few counts. V usage is TRBV5-1 and J usage is TRBJ2-7; 9 bases are a match to TRBD1. Germline V CDR1 and CDR2: SGHRS, YFSETQ. Trimming removed 4 bases from V and 0 bases from J; junction bases left unmatched: 5. This CDR3 is built from 15 residues. CDR3 region: CASSVGQGGSYEQYF. The CDR3 bases are TGCGCCAGCAGCGTGGGACAGGGTGGCTCCTACGAGCAGTACTTC. Using reference TRBV5-1 and TRBJ2-7 for the parts outside the CDR3, the full variable domain is KAGVTQTPRYLIKTRGQQVTLSCSPISGHRSVSWYQQTPGQGLQFLFEYFSETQRNKGNFPGRFSGRQFSNSRSEMNVSTLELGDSALYLCASSVGQGGSYEQYFGPGTRLTVT.

The chain joins TRBV6-1 to TRBJ1-1; tentatively, D is TRBD1 (5 bases). From germline, CDR1 is MNHNS and CDR2 SASEGT. Trimming shortened V by 8 bases and J by 6 bases, and 10 bases separated the two germline ends. The CDR3 contains 11 residues. Here the CDR3 reads CASFRQPEAFF. The CDR3 DNA reads as TGTGCCAGCTTCCGACAGCCTGAAGCTTTCTTT.